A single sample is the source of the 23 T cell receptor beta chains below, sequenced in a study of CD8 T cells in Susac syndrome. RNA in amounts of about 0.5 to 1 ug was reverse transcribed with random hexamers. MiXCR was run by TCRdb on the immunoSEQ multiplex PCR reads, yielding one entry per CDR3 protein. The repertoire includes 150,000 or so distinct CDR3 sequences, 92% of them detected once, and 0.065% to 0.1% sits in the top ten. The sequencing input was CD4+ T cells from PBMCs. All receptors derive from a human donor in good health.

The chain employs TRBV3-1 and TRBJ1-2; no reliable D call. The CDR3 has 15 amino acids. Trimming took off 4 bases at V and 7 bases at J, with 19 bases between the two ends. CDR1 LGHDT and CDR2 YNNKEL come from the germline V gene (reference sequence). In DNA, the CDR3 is TGTGCCAGCAGCCCCCTAGAACCCGAGAGTGGTGGCTACACCTTC. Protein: CASSPLEPESGGYTF.

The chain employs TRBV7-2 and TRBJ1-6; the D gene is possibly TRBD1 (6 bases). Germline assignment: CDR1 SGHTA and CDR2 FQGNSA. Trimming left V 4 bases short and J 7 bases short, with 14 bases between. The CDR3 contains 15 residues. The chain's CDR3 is CASSSPGQQNSPLHF. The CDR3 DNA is TGTGCCAGCAGCTCCCCCGGACAGCAGAATTCACCCCTCCACTTT.

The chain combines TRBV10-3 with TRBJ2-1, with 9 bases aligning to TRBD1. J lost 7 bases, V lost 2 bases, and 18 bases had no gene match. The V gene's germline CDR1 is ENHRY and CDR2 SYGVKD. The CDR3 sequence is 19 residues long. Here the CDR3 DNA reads TGTGCCATCAGTGAGCAAAGAGGCACGTGGGACAGGGTGGGGAATGAGCAGTTCTTC. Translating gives CAISEQRGTWDRVGNEQFF.

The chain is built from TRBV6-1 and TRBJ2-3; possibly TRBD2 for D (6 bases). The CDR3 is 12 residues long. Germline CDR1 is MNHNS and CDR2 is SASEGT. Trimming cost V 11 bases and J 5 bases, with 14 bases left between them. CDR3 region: CAGGSSGDTQYF. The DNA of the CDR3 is TGTGCCGGGGGGAGCTCGGGAGATACGCAGTATTTT.

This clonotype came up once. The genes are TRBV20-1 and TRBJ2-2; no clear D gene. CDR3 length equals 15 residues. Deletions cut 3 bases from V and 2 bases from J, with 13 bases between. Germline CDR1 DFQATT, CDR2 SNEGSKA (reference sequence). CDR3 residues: CSASSLVVNTGELFF. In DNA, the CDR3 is TGCAGTGCTAGTTCGTTAGTGGTAAACACCGGGGAGCTGTTTTTT.

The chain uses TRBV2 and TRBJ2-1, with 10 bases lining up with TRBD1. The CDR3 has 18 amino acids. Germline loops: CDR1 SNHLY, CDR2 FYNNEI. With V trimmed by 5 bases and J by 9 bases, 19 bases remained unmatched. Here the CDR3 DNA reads TGTGCCAGCAGTTTGACAGGGGGCACGAGGTCCGGGCAAGCTGAGCAGTTCTTC. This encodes CASSLTGGTRSGQAEQFF.

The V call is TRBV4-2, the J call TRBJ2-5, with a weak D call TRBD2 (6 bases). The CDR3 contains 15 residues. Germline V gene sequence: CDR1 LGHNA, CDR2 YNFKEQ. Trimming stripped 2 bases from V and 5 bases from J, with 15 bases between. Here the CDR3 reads CASSQHGGVGETQYF. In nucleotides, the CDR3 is TGTGCCAGCAGCCAACACGGGGGAGTAGGGGAGACCCAGTACTTC.

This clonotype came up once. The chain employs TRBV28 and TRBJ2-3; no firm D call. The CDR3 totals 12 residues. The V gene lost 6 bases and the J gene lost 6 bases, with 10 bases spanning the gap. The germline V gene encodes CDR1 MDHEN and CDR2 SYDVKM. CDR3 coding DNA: TGTGCCAGCAGAATAGGCCCGGATACGCAGTATTTT. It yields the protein CASRIGPDTQYF.

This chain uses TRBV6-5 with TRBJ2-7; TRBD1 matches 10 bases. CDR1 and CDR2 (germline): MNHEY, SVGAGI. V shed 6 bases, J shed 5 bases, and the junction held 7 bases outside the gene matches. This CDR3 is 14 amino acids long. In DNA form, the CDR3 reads TGTGCCAGCAGACCCGGGACAGGGGATAACGAGCAGTACTTC. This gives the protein CASRPGTGDNEQYF.

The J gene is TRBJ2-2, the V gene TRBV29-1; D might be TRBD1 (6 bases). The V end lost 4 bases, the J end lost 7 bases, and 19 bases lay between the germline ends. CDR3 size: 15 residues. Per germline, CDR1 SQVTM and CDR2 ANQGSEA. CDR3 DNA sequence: TGCAGCGTTGGTGTCTTGAGACAGGCGGGCGGGGAGCTGTTTTTT. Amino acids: CSVGVLRQAGGELFF.

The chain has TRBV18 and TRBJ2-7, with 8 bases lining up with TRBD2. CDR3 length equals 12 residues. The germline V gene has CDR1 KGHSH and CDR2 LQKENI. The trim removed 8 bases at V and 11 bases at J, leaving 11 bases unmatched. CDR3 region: CASRTEGREEYF. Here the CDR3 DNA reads TGTGCCAGCCGAACGGAAGGGCGGGAGGAGTACTTC.

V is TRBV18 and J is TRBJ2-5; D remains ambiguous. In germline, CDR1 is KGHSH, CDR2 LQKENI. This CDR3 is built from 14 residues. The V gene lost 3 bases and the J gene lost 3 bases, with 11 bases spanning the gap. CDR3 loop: CASSPWDGEETQYF. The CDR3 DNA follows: TGTGCCAGCTCACCCTGGGATGGCGAAGAGACCCAGTACTTC.

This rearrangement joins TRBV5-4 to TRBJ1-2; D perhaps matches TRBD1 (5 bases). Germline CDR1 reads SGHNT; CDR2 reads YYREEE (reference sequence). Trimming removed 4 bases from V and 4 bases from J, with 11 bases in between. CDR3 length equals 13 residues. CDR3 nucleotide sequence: TGTGCCAGCAGCACGACAGATAGCTATGGCTACACCTTC. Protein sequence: CASSTTDSYGYTF.

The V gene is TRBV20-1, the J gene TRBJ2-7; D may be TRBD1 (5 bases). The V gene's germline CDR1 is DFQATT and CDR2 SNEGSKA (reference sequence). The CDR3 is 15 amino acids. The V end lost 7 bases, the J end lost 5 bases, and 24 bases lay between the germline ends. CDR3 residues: CSVSFSGRRRDEQYF. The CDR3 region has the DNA TGCAGTGTTTCATTCTCAGGGCGGAGAAGGGACGAGCAGTACTTC.

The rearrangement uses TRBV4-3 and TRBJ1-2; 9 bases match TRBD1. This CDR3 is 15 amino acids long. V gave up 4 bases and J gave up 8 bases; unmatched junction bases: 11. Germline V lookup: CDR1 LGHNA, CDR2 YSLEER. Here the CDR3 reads CASSRETGGIGGYTF. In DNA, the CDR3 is TGCGCCAGCAGCCGCGAAACAGGGGGCATTGGAGGCTACACCTTC.

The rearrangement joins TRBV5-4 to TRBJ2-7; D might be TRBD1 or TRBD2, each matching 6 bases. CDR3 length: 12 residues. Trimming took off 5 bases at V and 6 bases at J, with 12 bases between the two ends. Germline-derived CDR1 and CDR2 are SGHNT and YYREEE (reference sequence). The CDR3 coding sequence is TGTGCCAGCAGGCGGGGACAATCCGAGCAGTACTTC. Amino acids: CASRRGQSEQYF.

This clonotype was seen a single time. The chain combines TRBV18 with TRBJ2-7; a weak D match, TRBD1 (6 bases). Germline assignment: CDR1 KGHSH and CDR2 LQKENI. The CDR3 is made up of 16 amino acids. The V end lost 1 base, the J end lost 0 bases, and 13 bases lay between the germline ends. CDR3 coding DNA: TGTGCCAGCTCACCACAGCAACAGGGTGGCTCCTACGAGCAGTACTTC. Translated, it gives CASSPQQQGGSYEQYF.

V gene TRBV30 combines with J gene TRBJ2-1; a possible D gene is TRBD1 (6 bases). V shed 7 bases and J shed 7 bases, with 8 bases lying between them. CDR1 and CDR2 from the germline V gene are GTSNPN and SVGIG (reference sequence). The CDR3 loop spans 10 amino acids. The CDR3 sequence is CASTGNEQFF. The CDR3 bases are TGTGCCTCAACAGGGAATGAGCAGTTCTTC. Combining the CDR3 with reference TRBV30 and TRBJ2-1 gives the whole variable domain SQTIHQWPATLVQPVGSPLSLECTVEGTSNPNLYWYRQAAGRGLQLLFYSVGIGQISSEVPQNLSASRPQDRQFILSSKKLLLSDSGFYLCASTGNEQFFGPGTRLTVL.

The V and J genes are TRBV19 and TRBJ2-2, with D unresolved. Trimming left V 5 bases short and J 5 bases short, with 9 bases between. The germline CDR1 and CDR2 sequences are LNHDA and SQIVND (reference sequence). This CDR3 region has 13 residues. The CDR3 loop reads CASSRRPTGELFF. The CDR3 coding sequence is TGTGCCAGTAGTCGGCGGCCTACCGGGGAGCTGTTTTTT.

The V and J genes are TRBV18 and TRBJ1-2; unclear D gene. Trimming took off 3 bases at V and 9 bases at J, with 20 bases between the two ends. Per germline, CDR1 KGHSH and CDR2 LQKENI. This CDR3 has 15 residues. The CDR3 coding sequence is TGTGCCAGCTCACCGAGAGACGGCGACCGTAAAAGCTACACCTTC. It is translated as CASSPRDGDRKSYTF.

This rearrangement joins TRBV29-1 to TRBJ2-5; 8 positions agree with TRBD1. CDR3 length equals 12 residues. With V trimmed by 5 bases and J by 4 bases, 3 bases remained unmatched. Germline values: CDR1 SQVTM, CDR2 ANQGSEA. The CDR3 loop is CSVTTGAETQYF. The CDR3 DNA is TGCAGCGTTACGACAGGGGCAGAGACCCAGTACTTC.

The chain's CDR3 is CASSQRQQSFSPLHF. As DNA, the CDR3 is TGTGCCAGCAGCCAACGGCAACAGTCTTTTTCACCCCTCCACTTT. The genes are TRBV14 and TRBJ1-6; the D is unclear. Germline assignment: CDR1 SGHDN and CDR2 FVKESK. This CDR3 is 15 amino acids long. V gave up 2 bases and J gave up 9 bases, with 14 bases separating them. Full variable domain (remainder filled in from reference TRBV14 and TRBJ1-6): EAGVTQFPSHSVIEKGQTVTLRCDPISGHDNLYWYRRVMGKEIKFLLHFVKESKQDESGMPNNRFLAERTGGTYSTLKVQPAELEDSGVYFCASSQRQQSFSPLHFGNGTRLTVT.

CDR3 region: CASSRGDRETQYF. In DNA, the CDR3 is TGTGCCAGCTCCCGAGGGGACCGGGAGACCCAGTACTTC. The chain joins TRBV18 to TRBJ2-5; D possibly uses TRBD1 or TRBD2 (5 bases each). The CDR3 has 13 amino acids. Trimming cost V 6 bases and J 5 bases, with 13 bases left between them. Germline CDR1 is KGHSH and CDR2 is LQKENI.